One and the same sample provided the 31 T cell receptor beta chains below, sequenced in a study of cytomegalovirus exposure and HLA in healthy donors. The PCR made use of 60 Vbeta and 13 Jbeta primers. Libraries were prepared by immunoSEQ multiplex PCR; TCRdb keeps only in-frame clonotypes and omits some of them. The sample records 100,000 to 150,000 clones, about 70% being singletons. The sequencing input was PBMCs. The receptors here all came from a woman aged 55 to 70 in good health and CMV-seropositive.

The chain employs TRBV6-5 and TRBJ2-7; 10 bases map to TRBD2. This CDR3 has 15 amino acids. V was pared by 10 bases and J by 5 bases, with 14 bases of the junction left unmatched. Germline V lookup: CDR1 MNHEY, CDR2 SVGAGI. The CDR3 nucleotides read TGTGCCACAAGAGAAGCGGGGGGGCGCGTAAACGAGCAGTACTTC. Amino acid sequence: CATREAGGRVNEQYF.

V gene TRBV7-9 combines with J gene TRBJ1-2; 7 bases are a match to TRBD1. The CDR3 consists of 13 residues. V lost 6 bases, J lost 4 bases, and 5 bases stayed unmatched. Per the germline V gene, CDR1 is SEHNR and CDR2 is FQNEAQ (reference sequence). CDR3: CASSYPGGYGYTF. DNA of the CDR3: TGTGCCAGCAGTTATCCAGGGGGCTATGGCTACACCTTC. Looking up the rest from reference TRBV7-9 and TRBJ1-2 gives the full variable domain: DTGVSQNPRHKITKRGQNVTFRCDPISEHNRLYWYRQTLGQGPEFLTYFQNEAQLEKSRLLSDRFSAERPKGSFSTLEIQRTEQGDSAMYLCASSYPGGYGYTFGSGTRLTVV.

V is TRBV5-6 and J is TRBJ1-5, with D tentatively TRBD1 (5 bases). This CDR3 comprises 13 residues. The V gene lost 7 bases and the J gene lost 7 bases, with 15 bases spanning the gap. The germline V gene has CDR1 SGHDT and CDR2 YYEEEE. CDR3 nucleotides: TGTGCCAGCTCCGCCCAGGGAAACCAGCCCCAGCATTTT. It translates to CASSAQGNQPQHF.

This clone ranks as large. The rearrangement uses TRBV6-1 and TRBJ2-2; unclear D gene. This CDR3 spans 15 amino acids. Germline V gene data show CDR1 as MNHNS and CDR2 as SASEGT. Trimming pared 1 base from V and 4 bases from J, leaving 10 bases between. The CDR3 bases are TGTGCCAGCAGTGAAGGGCCAACGCCCACCGGGGAGCTGTTTTTT. Residues: CASSEGPTPTGELFF.

The V call is TRBV7-4, the J call TRBJ2-5; 9 nucleotides agree with TRBD2. Germline V lookup: CDR1 SGHVT, CDR2 SQSDAQ. The CDR3 covers 16 residues. The V gene end was trimmed by 1 base and the J gene end by 6 bases; junction bases not matched to a gene: 9. CDR3 sequence reads: CASSLGGGGAGKTQYF. The CDR3 nucleotides are TGTGCCAGCAGCTTAGGGGGCGGGGGGGCCGGGAAGACCCAGTACTTC.

The count of this clone is one. The chain combines TRBV6-4 with TRBJ2-2; TRBD2 aligns across 9 bases. Trimming cost V 6 bases and J 6 bases; bases outside gene matches: 8. Germline assignment: CDR1 MRHNA and CDR2 SNTAGT. This CDR3 is 15 amino acids long. The CDR3 DNA follows: TGTGCCAGCAGAACTAGCGGGTTGGTACCCGGGGAGCTGTTTTTT. Protein: CASRTSGLVPGELFF.

This clone was observed a handful of times. The chain recombines TRBV29-1 with TRBJ2-6; 12 nucleotides match TRBD1. The CDR3 runs to 16 residues. Per germline, CDR1 SQVTM and CDR2 ANQGSEA. DNA for the CDR3: TGCAGTACCGGGACAGGGGGCCGAGCTGGGGCCAACGTCCTGACTTTC. It codes for CSTGTGGRAGANVLTF.

The gene calls are TRBV10-2 and TRBJ2-7; 7 bases fit TRBD2. V gave up 4 bases and J gave up 2 bases; unmatched junction bases: 8. The length of the CDR3 is 15 residues. Per germline, CDR1 WSHSY and CDR2 SAAADI. The CDR3 DNA sequence: TGCGCCAGCAGTGGGGGCGGGACTACGGCCTACGAGCAGTACTTC. It yields the protein CASSGGGTTAYEQYF.

The chain links TRBV27 to TRBJ1-2; TRBD1 matches 8 bases. The CDR3 loop spans 13 amino acids. The V gene's germline CDR1 is MNHEY and CDR2 SMNVEV (reference sequence). V lost 5 bases to trimming and J lost 2 bases; unmatched junction nucleotides: 1. This CDR3 reads CASSGDRNYGYTF. In DNA form, the CDR3 reads TGTGCCAGCAGTGGGGACAGGAACTATGGCTACACCTTC.

This chain uses TRBV7-3 with TRBJ1-4, with 9 nucleotides matching TRBD1. Germline V gene lookup returns CDR1 SGHTA and CDR2 FQGTGA. Trimming at V came to 6 bases and at J to 2 bases, leaving 4 bases not matched to a gene. This CDR3 is 15 amino acids long. The CDR3 coding sequence is TGTGCCAGCAGTTTCGACAGGGGGACTAATGAAAAACTGTTTTTT. Translation: CASSFDRGTNEKLFF. Combining the CDR3 with reference TRBV7-3 and TRBJ1-4 gives the whole variable domain GAGVSQTPSNKVTEKGKYVELRCDPISGHTALYWYRQSLGQGPEFLIYFQGTGAADDSGLPNDRFFAVRPEGSVSTLKIQRTERGDSAVYLCASSFDRGTNEKLFFGSGTQLSVL.

The chain carries TRBV9 and TRBJ1-1; TRBD1 matches 11 bases. V lost 3 bases to trimming and J lost 0 bases; unmatched junction nucleotides: 16. This CDR3 contains 20 residues. The germline CDR1 and CDR2 sequences are SGDLS and YYNGEE. The CDR3 DNA reads as TGTGCCAGCAGCGCTTCGACCGGACAGGGGGCGGCCTTAATGAACACTGAAGCTTTCTTT. It specifies CASSASTGQGAALMNTEAFF.

The DNA of the CDR3 is TGTGCCAGTAGTACGGACAGTTGGGAGCAGTTCTTC. As protein: CASSTDSWEQFF. The chain employs TRBV19 and TRBJ2-1; possibly TRBD1 for D (6 bases). CDR1 and CDR2 (germline): LNHDA, SQIVND (reference sequence). V lost 4 bases and J lost 10, with 11 bases in between. The length of the CDR3 is 12 residues.

The V and J genes are TRBV7-3 and TRBJ1-2; weak D call: TRBD1 (5 bases). CDR1 SGHTA and CDR2 FQGTGA come from the germline V gene. V lost 8 bases and J 6 bases, leaving 16 bases between the germline ends. This CDR3 is built from 13 residues. The DNA for the CDR3 is TGTGCCAGCGACTCATGGGGGGGGGATGGCTACACCTTC. Translation gives CASDSWGGDGYTF.

V gene TRBV6-1 combines with J gene TRBJ1-2; the D gene is possibly TRBD1 (5 bases). Deletions cut 6 bases from V and 7 bases from J, with 15 bases between. The CDR3 totals 13 residues. CDR1 MNHNS and CDR2 SASEGT come from the germline V gene. The CDR3 DNA reads as TGTGCCAGCAGCCGGGACTGGTCGAGTGGCTACACCTTC. Protein sequence: CASSRDWSSGYTF.

The chain uses TRBV10-3 and TRBJ2-7; 7 nucleotides agree with TRBD2. CDR1 and CDR2 (germline): ENHRY, SYGVKD. V shed 6 bases and J 6 bases; nucleotides not matched to a gene: 14. The CDR3 extends over 15 amino acids. The CDR3 loop is CAISSGTTSYLEQYF. The CDR3 coding sequence is TGTGCCATCAGCAGTGGGACTACAAGTTACCTCGAGCAGTACTTC.

As for this clone: The sample holds other DNA sequences that translate to the same CDR3. The rearrangement uses TRBV6-1 and TRBJ1-3, with D possibly being TRBD1 (6 bases). From germline, CDR1 is MNHNS and CDR2 SASEGT. V was clipped by 3 bases and J by 3 bases, with 15 bases between them. The CDR3 has 16 residues. The CDR3 protein is CASSEAPGAGGNTIYF. The CDR3 nucleotides read TGTGCCAGCAGTGAGGCCCCAGGGGCTGGTGGAAACACCATATATTTT.

The rearrangement links TRBV29-1 to TRBJ1-6; 8 bases agree with TRBD1. CDR3 length: 13 residues. The V gene's germline CDR1 is SQVTM and CDR2 ANQGSEA. V lost 5 bases to trimming and J lost 7 bases; unmatched junction nucleotides: 4. The CDR3 DNA reads TGCAGCGTTCCGGGGACAGGAAATTCACCCCTCCACTTT. Translating it yields CSVPGTGNSPLHF. The variable domain in full, completed from reference TRBV29-1 and TRBJ1-6, reads SAVISQKPSRDICQRGTSLTIQCQVDSQVTMMFWYRQQPGQSLTLIATANQGSEATYESGFVIDKFPISRPNLTFSTLTVSNMSPEDSSIYLCSVPGTGNSPLHFGNGTRLTVT.

The chain uses TRBV6-5 and TRBJ2-1; D is unclear. Germline-derived CDR1 and CDR2 are MNHEY and SVGAGI. V gave up 2 bases and J gave up 6 bases, with 5 bases separating them. The CDR3 is made up of 12 amino acids. The DNA of the CDR3 is TGTGCCAGCAGTTACGCAGGCAATGAGCAGTTCTTC. Protein product: CASSYAGNEQFF.

This clone is medium-sized in the sample. This chain links TRBV5-6 with TRBJ1-5, with a possible D match to TRBD1 (5 bases). This CDR3 contains 13 residues. CDR1 and CDR2 from the germline V gene are SGHDT and YYEEEE. Between the trimmed V and J ends, which lost 4 bases and 7 bases, there was a span of 12 bases. The CDR3 reads CASSIGGEQPQHF. For the CDR3, the DNA is TGTGCCAGCAGCATTGGGGGGGAGCAGCCCCAGCATTTT.

The chain carries TRBV6-5 and TRBJ1-2, with TRBD1 matching over 7 bases. Unmatched junction bases numbered 8, after V lost 6 bases and J lost 4 bases. Germline lookup yields CDR1 MNHEY and CDR2 SVGAGI. CDR3 length: 14 residues. The CDR3 here is CASSLRGAAYGYTF. DNA of the CDR3: TGTGCCAGCAGCCTCAGGGGGGCTGCCTATGGCTACACCTTC.

J is TRBJ1-2 and V is TRBV19, with D hard to call. V gave up 3 bases and J gave up 13 bases, with 15 bases separating them. The CDR3 sequence is 12 residues long. In germline, CDR1 is LNHDA, CDR2 SQIVND (reference sequence). CDR3 region: CASSMNGPHPTF. CDR3 in DNA: TGTGCCAGTAGTATGAATGGGCCCCATCCCACCTTC.

The chain combines TRBV27 with TRBJ2-1; a possible D gene is TRBD2 (6 bases). The CDR3 loop spans 13 amino acids. CDR1 and CDR2 from the germline V gene are MNHEY and SMNVEV (reference sequence). V lost 4 bases to trimming and J lost 10 bases, with 14 bases between them. Here the CDR3 reads CASSYNSGTEQFF. The CDR3 DNA is TGTGCCAGCAGTTATAATAGCGGTACCGAGCAGTTCTTC.

This chain joins TRBV29-1 and TRBJ1-2, with TRBD1 matching over 7 bases. The germline CDR1 and CDR2 sequences are SQVTM and ANQGSEA. V was clipped by 4 bases and J by 4 bases; unmatched bases: 6. The CDR3 is made up of 13 amino acids. The CDR3 is CSVAEGAGYGYTF. DNA of the CDR3: TGCAGCGTTGCAGAGGGGGCAGGCTATGGCTACACCTTC.

The CDR3 protein is CASSFPLRQGRNSPLHF. DNA of the CDR3: TGTGCCAGCAGCTTCCCCCTCAGGCAGGGCCGTAATTCACCCCTCCACTTT. The V gene is TRBV7-9, the J gene TRBJ1-6; a weak D match, TRBD1 (5 bases). The CDR3 runs 17 residues. V dropped 3 bases and J dropped 6 bases, with 18 bases sitting between them. Germline assignment: CDR1 SEHNR and CDR2 FQNEAQ (reference sequence).

V is TRBV20-1 and J is TRBJ2-5; perhaps TRBD1 as D (5 bases). CDR1 DFQATT and CDR2 SNEGSKA come from the germline V gene (reference sequence). There are 10 residues in the CDR3. With 4 bases removed from V and 14 bases from J, the gap between germline ends came to 14 bases. The DNA for the CDR3 is TGCAGTGCTATCGACAGAGAGGCTTACTTC. Residues: CSAIDREAYF.

The CDR3 loop is CSASTADEQFF. In nucleotides, the CDR3 is TGCAGTGCTAGTACGGCGGATGAGCAGTTCTTC. The rearrangement joins TRBV20-1 to TRBJ2-1; no clear D. The CDR3 is 11 residues long. The V end lost 3 bases, the J end lost 8 bases, and 8 bases lay between the germline ends. In germline, CDR1 is DFQATT, CDR2 SNEGSKA (reference sequence).

About this clone: The germline gene is not matched at one end of the junction; a read error may be the cause. The chain uses TRBV5-4 and TRBJ2-3; possible D gene TRBD1, 5 bases. The length of the CDR3 is 17 residues. CDR1 is SGHNT and CDR2 is YYREEE in the germline V gene (reference sequence). In nucleotides, the CDR3 is TGTGCCAGCAGTTTGGGGCTACAACTACTAACCACAGATACGCAGTATTTT. It is translated as CASSLGLQLLTTDTQYF.

The chain recombines TRBV19 with TRBJ2-7; D possibly corresponds to TRBD2 (7 bases). Per germline, CDR1 LNHDA and CDR2 SQIVND (reference sequence). Between the trimmed V and J ends, which lost 1 base and 1 base, there was a span of 17 bases. The CDR3 is 17 residues long. Here the CDR3 reads CASSIGLGGGSSYEQYF. CDR3 in DNA: TGTGCCAGTAGTATAGGTCTCGGCGGGGGCTCTTCCTACGAGCAGTACTTC. The full variable domain, with the rest looked up from reference TRBV19 and TRBJ2-7, is DGGITQSPKYLFRKEGQNVTLSCEQNLNHDAMYWYRQDPGQGLRLIYYSQIVNDFQKGDIAEGYSVSREKKESFPLTVTSAQKNPTAFYLCASSIGLGGGSSYEQYFGPGTRLTVT.

This chain uses TRBV18 with TRBJ1-1; D perhaps matches TRBD1 (6 bases). This CDR3 comprises 13 residues. From germline, CDR1 is KGHSH and CDR2 LQKENI. Trimming removed 5 bases at V and 5 bases at J, with 12 bases between. CDR3 in DNA: TGTGCCAGCTCATTACAGGGTAGGACTGAAGCTTTCTTT. Protein product: CASSLQGRTEAFF.

A single count supports this clone. The chain links TRBV5-1 to TRBJ2-3, with 8 positions matching TRBD2. The CDR3 covers 15 residues. The germline V gene has CDR1 SGHRS and CDR2 YFSETQ. The trim removed 7 bases at V and 4 bases at J, leaving 11 bases unmatched. CDR3 protein: CASARGGSGADTQYF. For the CDR3, the DNA is TGCGCCAGCGCCCGGGGGGGGTCTGGGGCAGATACGCAGTATTTT.

This clone was seen only a few times. This chain uses TRBV6-5 with TRBJ1-1, with 9 bases matching TRBD1. V shed 5 bases, J shed 5 bases, and the junction held 9 bases outside the gene matches. CDR3 length: 15 residues. The V gene's germline CDR1 is MNHEY and CDR2 SVGAGI. The CDR3 loop reads CASSPPTGGRTEAFF. DNA for the CDR3: TGTGCCAGCAGTCCTCCCACAGGGGGCAGGACTGAAGCTTTCTTT.